Presented here are 20 T cell receptor beta chains from one specimen sequenced in a study of shared clonotypes between healthy human individuals. This table comes from immunoSEQ multiplex PCR, and its TCRdb copy is limited to in-frame clones, with some not included. The data contain about 680,000 clones, about 90% of them singletons. CD45RO-negative CD8 cells positively selected for CCR7 made up the naive population, which excluded terminally differentiated effector memory CD45RA+ cells. The sample was naive CD8+ T cells sorted from blood. The receptor set was obtained from a man aged 25 to 40 in good health.

The chain couples TRBV4-1 to TRBJ1-2, with 8 bases aligning to TRBD1. Germline CDR1 MGHRA, CDR2 YSYEKL. CDR3 size: 14 residues. V lost 7 bases, J lost 3 bases, and 7 bases stayed unmatched. CDR3 residues: CASTVGQGDYGYTF. In DNA, the CDR3 is TGCGCCAGCACCGTAGGACAGGGTGACTATGGCTACACCTTC.

This chain joins TRBV29-1 and TRBJ2-2; TRBD2 matches at 13 bases. V gave up 7 bases and J gave up 4 bases; unmatched junction bases: 18. The CDR3 sequence is 19 residues long. Germline-derived CDR1 and CDR2 are SQVTM and ANQGSEA. CDR3 in amino acids: CSAAGGHRTSGSLTGELFF. In nucleotides, the CDR3 is TGCAGCGCCGCAGGGGGACACCGGACTAGCGGGAGTCTCACCGGGGAGCTGTTTTTT.

This chain connects TRBV13 to TRBJ2-3; D gene ambiguous. Germline V gene sequence: CDR1 PRHDT, CDR2 FYEKMQ (reference sequence). V lost 5 bases to trimming and J lost 0 bases, with 6 bases between them. The CDR3 extends over 13 amino acids. For the CDR3, the DNA is TGTGCCAGCAGCCCCGGTAGCACAGATACGCAGTATTTT. Its protein is CASSPGSTDTQYF. Together with reference TRBV13 and TRBJ2-3, the CDR3 gives the full variable domain: AAGVIQSPRHLIKEKRETATLKCYPIPRHDTVYWYQQGPGQDPQFLISFYEKMQSDKGSIPDRFSAQQFSDYHSELNMSSLELGDSALYFCASSPGSTDTQYFGPGTRLTVL.

The chain uses TRBV27 and TRBJ2-7; weak D call: TRBD1 (6 bases). The CDR3 is 13 residues long. Trimming took 4 bases from V and 7 from J, leaving 14 bases between them. Germline V CDR1 and CDR2: MNHEY, SMNVEV (reference sequence). The CDR3 spells CASSSTGRGEQYF. DNA for the CDR3: TGTGCCAGCAGTTCCACAGGGAGAGGAGAGCAGTACTTC.

The genes are TRBV14 and TRBJ2-2; 8 bases map to TRBD2. Unmatched junction bases numbered 6, after V lost 0 bases and J lost 0 bases. CDR1 and CDR2 from the germline V gene are SGHDN and FVKESK. This CDR3 comprises 18 residues. In DNA, the CDR3 is TGTGCCAGCAGCCAAGAAAAAGGACTAGCAGCGAACACCGGGGAGCTGTTTTTT. As protein: CASSQEKGLAANTGELFF.

This chain joins TRBV4-1 and TRBJ1-5; a weak D match, TRBD1 (5 bases). This CDR3 comprises 16 residues. The germline gives CDR1 MGHRA, CDR2 YSYEKL. V lost 0 bases and J 6 bases, leaving 15 bases between the germline ends. CDR3 nucleotides: TGCGCCAGCAGCCAAGACGATTTGGGGGGGAGTCAGCCCCAGCATTTT. This gives the protein CASSQDDLGGSQPQHF.

The rearrangement joins TRBV29-1 to TRBJ1-2; the match to TRBD1 covers 7 bases. This CDR3 comprises 15 residues. Unmatched junction bases numbered 7, after V lost 0 bases and J lost 3 bases. CDR1 and CDR2 (germline): SQVTM, ANQGSEA. CDR3 loop: CSVEETDRDDYGYTF. CDR3 in DNA: TGCAGCGTTGAAGAAACCGACAGGGATGACTATGGCTACACCTTC.

The chain employs TRBV10-3 and TRBJ2-7, with TRBD2 matching 14 bases. The V segment lost 10 bases and the J segment 5 bases; nucleotides outside the gene matches: 7. Germline loops: CDR1 ENHRY, CDR2 SYGVKD. The CDR3 runs 14 residues. DNA for the CDR3: TGTGCCACCTTTGGGACTAGCGGGAGCGACGAGCAGTACTTC. It encodes CATFGTSGSDEQYF.

The chain couples TRBV6-5 to TRBJ1-2; weak D call: TRBD1 (6 bases). The CDR3 is made up of 15 amino acids. Looked up from germline, CDR1 is MNHEY and CDR2 is SVGAGI. V was pared by 4 bases and J by 5 bases, with 17 bases between. The CDR3 loop reads CASSSPRGGVYGYTF. Written as DNA, the CDR3 is TGTGCCAGCAGTTCCCCCAGGGGCGGGGTATATGGCTACACCTTC.

The V and J genes are TRBV6-5 and TRBJ2-6; TRBD2 matches 7 bases. The CDR3 is 13 residues long. Trimming removed 8 bases from V and 2 bases from J; junction bases left unmatched: 0. Germline V lookup: CDR1 MNHEY, CDR2 SVGAGI. The CDR3, as DNA: TGTGCCAGCCGGGGGGCTGGGGCCAACGTCCTGACTTTC. It is translated as CASRGAGANVLTF.

The genes are TRBV30 and TRBJ2-7, with D uncertain. The CDR3 runs to 13 residues. V was trimmed by 2 bases and J by 4 bases, leaving 12 bases between them. Germline CDR1 is GTSNPN and CDR2 is SVGIG (reference sequence). The CDR3 here is CAWSLGTEYEQYF. Here the CDR3 DNA reads TGTGCCTGGAGTCTGGGAACTGAGTACGAGCAGTACTTC.

This clone has more than one count but fewer than ten. V gene TRBV27 combines with J gene TRBJ2-1; possible D gene TRBD2, 5 bases. Looked up from germline, CDR1 is MNHEY and CDR2 is SMNVEV (reference sequence). Deletions cut 0 bases from V and 10 bases from J, with 19 bases between. This CDR3 spans 16 amino acids. The CDR3 nucleotides read TGTGCCAGCAGTTTATCGTCCGGGAAAATAATTTGGGAGCAGTTCTTC. Translated: CASSLSSGKIIWEQFF.

The J gene is TRBJ2-1, the V gene TRBV5-6; D is uncertain. Trimming took off 0 bases at V and 4 bases at J, with 5 bases between the two ends. The CDR3 length is 13 residues. Germline V gives CDR1 SGHDT, CDR2 YYEEEE. CDR3 DNA sequence: TGTGCCAGCAGCTTGGAGTTTTACAATGAGCAGTTCTTC. Amino acids: CASSLEFYNEQFF.

This chain links TRBV28 with TRBJ2-4; tentatively, D is TRBD1 or TRBD2 (5 bases each). CDR3 length: 14 amino acids. CDR1 MDHEN and CDR2 SYDVKM come from the germline V gene. V gave up 8 bases and J gave up 0 bases, with 11 bases separating them. The CDR3 nucleotides read TGTGCCAGCCAAGGGGACGGAGCCAAAAACATTCAGTACTTC. This gives the protein CASQGDGAKNIQYF.

This clone was counted many times. The rearrangement links TRBV4-1 to TRBJ2-1; D perhaps matches TRBD2 (5 bases). The V end lost 0 bases, the J end lost 8 bases, and 14 bases lay between the germline ends. Germline V gene lookup returns CDR1 MGHRA and CDR2 YSYEKL. The CDR3 length is 15 residues. CDR3 in amino acids: CASSQELSLGDEQFF. The CDR3 DNA is TGCGCCAGCAGCCAAGAGTTGTCTCTCGGGGATGAGCAGTTCTTC.

V is TRBV12-1 and J is TRBJ2-7; whether TRBD2, the table's D call, matches the DNA was not checked. TRBV12-1 is a pseudogene segment. The CDR3 sequence is 12 residues long. The CDR3 DNA reads as TGTGCCAGCACCCTACTAGCTTACGAGCAGTACTTC. It codes for CASTLLAYEQYF.

The chain combines TRBV7-2 with TRBJ2-3; D is uncertain. The CDR3 runs to 16 residues. V lost 1 base and J 0 bases, leaving 11 bases between the germline ends. The germline V gene encodes CDR1 SGHTA and CDR2 FQGNSA. CDR3 nucleotide sequence: TGTGCCAGCAGCTTAGGTACACACGGAAGCACAGATACGCAGTATTTT. It specifies CASSLGTHGSTDTQYF.

Comment on this clone: This CDR3 is also generated by other DNA sequences in the sample. The chain combines TRBV6-5 with TRBJ2-5; D unresolved. The CDR3 has 13 amino acids. Per germline, CDR1 MNHEY and CDR2 SVGAGI. V dropped 0 bases and J dropped 0 bases, with 2 bases sitting between them. The CDR3 coding sequence is TGTGCCAGCAGTTACTCGAACCAAGAGACCCAGTACTTC. Protein: CASSYSNQETQYF.

This chain links TRBV2 with TRBJ2-5; possibly TRBD2 for D (5 bases). Matching the DNA end better, TRBJ2-7 makes the J call doubtful. The CDR3 length is 13 residues. The germline CDR1 and CDR2 sequences are SNHLY and FYNNEI. The CDR3, as DNA: TGTGCCAGCACCGAGGGCGGCCCCTACGAGCAGTACTTC. This sequence encodes CASTEGGPYEQYF.

This chain connects TRBV4-1 to TRBJ2-1; the match to TRBD2 covers 12 bases. There are 15 residues in the CDR3. Germline-derived CDR1 and CDR2 are MGHRA and YSYEKL. J was trimmed by 12 bases and V by 3 bases; bases with no gene match: 9. CDR3 in amino acids: CASSHGLAGLGGQFF. For the CDR3, the DNA is TGCGCCAGCAGCCATGGACTAGCGGGACTTGGGGGGCAGTTCTTC.